The entry below describes one TCR beta chain. The sample comes from a study of blood T cell repertoires in COVID-19. Trimming took 0 bases from V and 4 from J; bases not matched to a gene: 8. The germline V gene encodes CDR1 SGHDN and CDR2 FVKESK. The CDR3 has 16 residues. Measured with immunoSEQ multiplex PCR; TCRdb has only the in-frame clones, and not every one. Seen here are about 160,000 clones, 84% observed once, and the top ten hold roughly a fifth. The chain uses TRBV14 and TRBJ1-2; 7 bases are a match to TRBD1. This TCR was recovered from a woman at least 80 years old with acute or convalescent COVID-19. The sequencing sample was made of peripheral blood. CDR3 sequence: CASSQDRRGRGYGYTF. The CDR3 nucleotides read TGTGCCAGCAGCCAAGATCGGAGGGGGCGCGGCTATGGCTACACCTTC.